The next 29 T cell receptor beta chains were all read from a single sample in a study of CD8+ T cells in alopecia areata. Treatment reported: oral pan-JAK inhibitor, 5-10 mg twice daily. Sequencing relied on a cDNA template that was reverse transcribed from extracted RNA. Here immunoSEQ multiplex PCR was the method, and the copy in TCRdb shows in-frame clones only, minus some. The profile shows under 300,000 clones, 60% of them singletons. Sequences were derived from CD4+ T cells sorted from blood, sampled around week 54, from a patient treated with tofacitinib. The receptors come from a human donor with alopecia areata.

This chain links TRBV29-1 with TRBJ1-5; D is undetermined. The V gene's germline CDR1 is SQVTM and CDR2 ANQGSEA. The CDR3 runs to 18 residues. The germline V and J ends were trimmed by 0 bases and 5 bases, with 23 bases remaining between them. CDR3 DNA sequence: TGCAGCGTTGAAGATGGGTTCCGAGAAAACCCGGAACATCAGCCCCAGCATTTT. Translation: CSVEDGFRENPEHQPQHF.

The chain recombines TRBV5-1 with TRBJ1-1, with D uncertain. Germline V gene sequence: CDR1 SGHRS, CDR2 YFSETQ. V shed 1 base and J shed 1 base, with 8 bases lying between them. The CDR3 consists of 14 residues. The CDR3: CASSLRERNTEAFF. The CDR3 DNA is TGCGCCAGCAGCTTGCGGGAGAGGAACACTGAAGCTTTCTTT.

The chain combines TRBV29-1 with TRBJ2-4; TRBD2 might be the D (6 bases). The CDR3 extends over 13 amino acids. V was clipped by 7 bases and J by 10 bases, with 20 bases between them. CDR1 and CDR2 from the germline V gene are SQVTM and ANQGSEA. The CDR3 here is CSARARGSSIQYF. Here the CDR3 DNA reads TGCAGCGCCCGCGCGCGGGGTAGCAGTATTCAGTACTTC.

The CDR3 spells CAWERRGLDNYGYTF. The CDR3 nucleotides read TGTGCCTGGGAGAGAAGGGGGCTAGACAACTATGGCTACACCTTC. The rearrangement uses TRBV30 and TRBJ1-2; the match to TRBD1 covers 7 bases. Germline assignment: CDR1 GTSNPN and CDR2 SVGIG (reference sequence). This CDR3 is built from 15 residues. The V and J ends lost 5 bases and 2 bases, in that order; junction bases with no gene match: 11.

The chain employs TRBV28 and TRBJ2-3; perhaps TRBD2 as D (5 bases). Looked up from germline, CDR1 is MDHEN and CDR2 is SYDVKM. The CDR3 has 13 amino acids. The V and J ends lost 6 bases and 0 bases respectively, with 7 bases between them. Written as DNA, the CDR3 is TGTGCCAGCAGCGGCGGGAGCACAGATACGCAGTATTTT. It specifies CASSGGSTDTQYF.

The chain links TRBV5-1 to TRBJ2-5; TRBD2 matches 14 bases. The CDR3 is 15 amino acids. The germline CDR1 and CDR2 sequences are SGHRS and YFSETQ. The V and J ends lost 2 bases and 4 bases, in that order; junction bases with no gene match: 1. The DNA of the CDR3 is TGCGCCAGCAGCTTCGGACTAGCGGGGGGAGAGACCCAGTACTTC. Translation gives CASSFGLAGGETQYF.

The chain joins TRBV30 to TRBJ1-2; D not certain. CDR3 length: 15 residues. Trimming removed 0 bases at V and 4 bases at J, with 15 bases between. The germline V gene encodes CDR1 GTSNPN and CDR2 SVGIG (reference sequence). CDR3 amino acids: CAWSVPGMSGYGYTF. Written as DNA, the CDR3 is TGTGCCTGGAGTGTACCTGGGATGAGTGGCTATGGCTACACCTTC.

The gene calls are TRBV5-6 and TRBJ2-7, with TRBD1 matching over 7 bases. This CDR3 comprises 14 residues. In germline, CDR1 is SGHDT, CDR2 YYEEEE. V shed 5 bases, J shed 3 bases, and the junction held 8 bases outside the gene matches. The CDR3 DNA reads TGTGCCAGCAGACCGACGGGGACAGTCTACGAGCAGTACTTC. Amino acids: CASRPTGTVYEQYF.

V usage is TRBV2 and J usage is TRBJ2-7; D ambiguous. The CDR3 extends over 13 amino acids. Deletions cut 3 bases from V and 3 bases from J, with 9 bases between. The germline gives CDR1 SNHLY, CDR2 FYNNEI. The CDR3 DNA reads TGTGCCAGCAGTGAGGGAAGGTTCTACGAGCAGTACTTC. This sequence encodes CASSEGRFYEQYF. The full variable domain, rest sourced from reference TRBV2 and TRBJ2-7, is EPEVTQTPSHQVTQMGQEVILRCVPISNHLYFYWYRQILGQKVEFLVSFYNNEISEKSEIFDDQFSVERPDGSNFTLKIRSTKLEDSAMYFCASSEGRFYEQYFGPGTRLTVT.

CDR3 nucleotide sequence: TGTGCCTGGACACCGGCGGAGGAGCTGTTTTTT. Amino acids: CAWTPAEELFF. V gene TRBV30 combines with J gene TRBJ2-2; D is uncertain. V was trimmed by 4 bases and J by 10 bases, leaving 10 bases between them. Germline loops: CDR1 GTSNPN, CDR2 SVGIG (reference sequence). The CDR3 is made up of 11 amino acids.

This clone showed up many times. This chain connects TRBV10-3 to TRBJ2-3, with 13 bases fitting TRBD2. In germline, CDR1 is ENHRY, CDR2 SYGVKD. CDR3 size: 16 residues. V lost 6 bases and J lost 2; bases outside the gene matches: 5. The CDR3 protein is CAISSGTSGNTDTQYF. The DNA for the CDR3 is TGTGCCATCAGCTCCGGGACTAGCGGGAACACAGATACGCAGTATTTT.

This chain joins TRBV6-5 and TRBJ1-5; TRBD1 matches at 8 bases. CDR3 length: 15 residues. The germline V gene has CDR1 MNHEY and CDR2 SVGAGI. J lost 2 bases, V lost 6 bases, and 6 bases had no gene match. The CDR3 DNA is TGTGCCAGCAGCTGGGACAGGTGGGGCAATCAGCCCCAGCATTTT. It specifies CASSWDRWGNQPQHF.

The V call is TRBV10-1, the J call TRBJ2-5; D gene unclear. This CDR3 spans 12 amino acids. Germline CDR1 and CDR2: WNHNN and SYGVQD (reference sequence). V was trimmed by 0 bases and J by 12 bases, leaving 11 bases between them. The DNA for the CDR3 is TGCGCCAGCAGTGAGTCGGCCGGCCCCAAGTACTTC. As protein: CASSESAGPKYF.

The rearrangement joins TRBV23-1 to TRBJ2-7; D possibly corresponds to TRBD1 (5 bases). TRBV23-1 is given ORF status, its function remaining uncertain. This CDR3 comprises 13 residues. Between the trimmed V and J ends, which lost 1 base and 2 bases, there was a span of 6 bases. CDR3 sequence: CASSQCRAYEQYF. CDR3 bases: TGCGCCAGCAGTCAATGCAGGGCCTACGAGCAGTACTTC.

CDR3 sequence: CTSSGASLSEQFF. The CDR3 DNA follows: TGCACCTCCAGCGGGGCTAGCCTAAGTGAGCAGTTCTTC. The V gene is TRBV29-1, the J gene TRBJ2-1, with TRBD2 matching 7 bases. This CDR3 comprises 13 residues. CDR1 and CDR2 from the germline V gene are SQVTM and ANQGSEA.

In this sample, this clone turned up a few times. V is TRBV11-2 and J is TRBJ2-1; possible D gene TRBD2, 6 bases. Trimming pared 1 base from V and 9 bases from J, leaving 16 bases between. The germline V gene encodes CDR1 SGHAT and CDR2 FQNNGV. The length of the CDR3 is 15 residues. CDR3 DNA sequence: TGTGCCAGCAGCTTAGGCGGGGTAAATGGGGGTGAGCAGTTCTTC. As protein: CASSLGGVNGGEQFF.

The CDR3 DNA sequence: TGTGCCAGCCGGTCCTTTCAAGCGCAGTATTTT. This codes for CASRSFQAQYF. The gene calls are TRBV7-9 and TRBJ2-3; D not resolved. The germline CDR1 and CDR2 sequences are SEHNR and FQNEAQ (reference sequence). The germline V and J ends were trimmed by 8 bases and 10 bases, with 13 bases remaining between them. The CDR3 loop spans 11 amino acids.

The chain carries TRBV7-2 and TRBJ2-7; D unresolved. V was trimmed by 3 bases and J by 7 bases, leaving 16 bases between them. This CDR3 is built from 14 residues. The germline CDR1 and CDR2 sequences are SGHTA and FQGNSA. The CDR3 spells CASSFLVQSPEQYF. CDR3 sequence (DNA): TGTGCCAGCAGCTTTTTAGTCCAAAGCCCGGAGCAGTACTTC.

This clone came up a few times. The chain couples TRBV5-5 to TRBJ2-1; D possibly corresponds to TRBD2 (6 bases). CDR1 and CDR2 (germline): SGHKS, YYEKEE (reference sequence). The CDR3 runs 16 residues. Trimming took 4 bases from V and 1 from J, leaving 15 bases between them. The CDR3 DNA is TGTGCCAGCAGCCACATAGCGGAGCTATCCTACAATGAGCAGTTCTTC. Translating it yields CASSHIAELSYNEQFF. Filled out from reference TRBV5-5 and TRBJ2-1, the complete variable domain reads DAGVTQSPTHLIKTRGQQVTLRCSPISGHKSVSWYQQVLGQGPQFIFQYYEKEERGRGNFPDRFSARQFPNYSSELNVNALLLGDSALYLCASSHIAELSYNEQFFGPGTRLTVL.

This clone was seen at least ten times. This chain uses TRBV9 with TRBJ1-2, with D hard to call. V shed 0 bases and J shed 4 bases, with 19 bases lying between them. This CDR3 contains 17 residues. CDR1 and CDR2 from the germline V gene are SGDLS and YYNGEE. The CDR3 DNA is TGTGCCAGCAGCGTAGATTTAACGGGGAGGAGATCCTATGGCTACACCTTC. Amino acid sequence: CASSVDLTGRRSYGYTF.

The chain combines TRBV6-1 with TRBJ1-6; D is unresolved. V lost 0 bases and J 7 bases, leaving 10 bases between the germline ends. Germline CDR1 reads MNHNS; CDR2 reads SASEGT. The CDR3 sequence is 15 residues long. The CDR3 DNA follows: TGTGCCAGCAGTGAAGCCGGGAGGAACAATTCACCCCTCCACTTT. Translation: CASSEAGRNNSPLHF.

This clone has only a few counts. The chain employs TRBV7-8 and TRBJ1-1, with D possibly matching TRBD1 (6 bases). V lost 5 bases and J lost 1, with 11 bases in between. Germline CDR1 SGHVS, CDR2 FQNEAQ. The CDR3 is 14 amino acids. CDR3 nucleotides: TGTGCCAGCAGCCCACGGACAGAGAACACTGAAGCTTTCTTT. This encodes CASSPRTENTEAFF.

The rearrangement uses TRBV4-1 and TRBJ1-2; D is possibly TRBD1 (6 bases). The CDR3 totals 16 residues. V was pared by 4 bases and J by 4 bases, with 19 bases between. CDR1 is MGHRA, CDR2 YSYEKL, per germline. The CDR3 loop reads CASSRLRGALPYGYTF. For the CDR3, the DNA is TGCGCCAGCAGCCGCTTAAGGGGGGCTCTCCCCTATGGCTACACCTTC.

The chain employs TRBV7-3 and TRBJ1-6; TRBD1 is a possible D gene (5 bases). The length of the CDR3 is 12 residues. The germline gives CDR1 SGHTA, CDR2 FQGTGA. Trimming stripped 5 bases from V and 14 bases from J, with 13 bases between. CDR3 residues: CASSHGPGTLHF. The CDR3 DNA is TGTGCCAGCAGCCACGGCCCAGGGACCCTCCACTTT.

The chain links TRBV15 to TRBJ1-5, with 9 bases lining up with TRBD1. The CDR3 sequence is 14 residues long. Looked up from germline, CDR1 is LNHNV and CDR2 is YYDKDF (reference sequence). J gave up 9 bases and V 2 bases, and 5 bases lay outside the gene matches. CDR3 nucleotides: TGTGCCACCAGCAGAACGGGACAGGGTGCGCCCCAGCATTTT. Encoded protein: CATSRTGQGAPQHF.

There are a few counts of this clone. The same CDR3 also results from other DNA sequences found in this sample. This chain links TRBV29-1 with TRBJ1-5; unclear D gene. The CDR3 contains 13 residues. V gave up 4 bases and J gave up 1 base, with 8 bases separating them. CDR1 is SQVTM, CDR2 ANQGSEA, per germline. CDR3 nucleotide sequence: TGCAGCGTTGCGACTGGGAGCAATCAGCCCCAGCATTTT. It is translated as CSVATGSNQPQHF.

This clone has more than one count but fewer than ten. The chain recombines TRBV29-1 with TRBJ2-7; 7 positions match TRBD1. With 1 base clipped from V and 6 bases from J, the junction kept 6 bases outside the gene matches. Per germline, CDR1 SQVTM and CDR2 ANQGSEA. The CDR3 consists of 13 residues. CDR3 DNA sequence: TGCAGCGTTGAAGTAAGGGGGCAGCTCGAGCAGTACTTC. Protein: CSVEVRGQLEQYF.

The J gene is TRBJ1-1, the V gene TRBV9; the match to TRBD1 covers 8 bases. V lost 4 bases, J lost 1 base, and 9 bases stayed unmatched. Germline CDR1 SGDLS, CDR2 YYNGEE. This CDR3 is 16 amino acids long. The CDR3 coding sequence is TGTGCCAGCAGCTCCATTCCGGGACAGGCGAACACTGAAGCTTTCTTT. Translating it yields CASSSIPGQANTEAFF.

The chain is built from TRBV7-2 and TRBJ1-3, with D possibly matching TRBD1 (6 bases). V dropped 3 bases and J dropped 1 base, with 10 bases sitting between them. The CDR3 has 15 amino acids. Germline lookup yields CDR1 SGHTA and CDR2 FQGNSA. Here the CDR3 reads CASSLAGASGNTIYF. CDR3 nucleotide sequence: TGTGCCAGCAGCTTGGCAGGGGCATCTGGAAACACCATATATTTT. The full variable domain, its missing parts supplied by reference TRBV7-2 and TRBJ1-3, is GAGVSQSPSNKVTEKGKDVELRCDPISGHTALYWYRQSLGQGLEFLIYFQGNSAPDKSGLPSDRFSAERTGGSVSTLTIQRTQQEDSAVYLCASSLAGASGNTIYFGEGSWLTVV.